The 8 T cell receptor beta chains listed next were all sequenced from one sample in a study of blood T cell repertoires in COVID-19. TCRdb's copy holds only in-frame clones and misses some; the assay was immunoSEQ multiplex PCR. The table shows about 120,000 clones, with around 89% occurring only once. Sequencing input: peripheral blood. These TCRs come from a human donor with acute or convalescent COVID-19. The donor label of this sample is uncertain.

The table lists this clone with a count of one. V and J are TRBV27 and TRBJ2-1; possible D gene TRBD2, 6 bases. This CDR3 comprises 15 residues. Germline V gene sequence: CDR1 MNHEY, CDR2 SMNVEV (reference sequence). With 2 bases removed from V and 6 bases from J, the gap between germline ends came to 14 bases. The CDR3 protein is CASSLAAGWVNEQFF. The CDR3 coding sequence is TGTGCCAGCAGTTTAGCGGCGGGATGGGTCAATGAGCAGTTCTTC.

The chain has TRBV7-2 and TRBJ1-1, with D tentatively TRBD1 (6 bases). Germline V gene sequence: CDR1 SGHTA, CDR2 FQGNSA. The CDR3 loop spans 15 amino acids. Trimming removed 2 bases from V and 8 bases from J, with 18 bases in between. This chain's CDR3 is CASSLTVGPTGEAFF. CDR3 bases: TGTGCCAGCAGCTTAACGGTGGGCCCTACAGGGGAAGCTTTCTTT.

V and J are TRBV27 and TRBJ2-7, with TRBD2 matching 9 bases. The germline CDR1 and CDR2 sequences are MNHEY and SMNVEV (reference sequence). This CDR3 spans 15 amino acids. The J segment lost 5 bases and the V segment lost 5 bases, leaving 10 bases of the junction unmatched. The CDR3 loop is CASSLGLAPPNEQYF. The CDR3 DNA reads as TGTGCCAGCAGTCTCGGACTAGCGCCCCCAAACGAGCAGTACTTC.

There are a few counts of this clone. This chain uses TRBV21-1 with TRBJ1-5; the listed D gene, TRBD1, was not tested against the DNA. TRBV21-1 is classified as a pseudogene. The CDR3 loop spans 16 amino acids. CDR3 loop: CASSNPGGGLNQPQHF. Here the CDR3 DNA reads TGTGCCAGCAGCAACCCTGGAGGGGGCCTTAATCAGCCCCAGCATTTT.

This chain connects TRBV4-3 to TRBJ2-3, with TRBD2 matching 11 bases. In germline, CDR1 is LGHNA, CDR2 YSLEER. The CDR3 totals 17 residues. Trimming cost V 1 base and J 0 bases; bases outside gene matches: 3. The CDR3 DNA is TGCGCCAGCAGCCAAGGGATAGCGGGGGGGAGCACAGATACGCAGTATTTT. This gives the protein CASSQGIAGGSTDTQYF.

This chain connects TRBV7-2 to TRBJ1-1; maybe TRBD1 (6 bases). Trimming cost V 5 bases and J 1 base, with 11 bases left between them. This CDR3 is built from 14 residues. Germline V gene sequence: CDR1 SGHTA, CDR2 FQGNSA. CDR3 sequence: CASSPVTGNTEAFF. Here the CDR3 DNA reads TGTGCCAGCAGCCCGGTGACAGGGAACACTGAAGCTTTCTTT.

V is TRBV29-1 and J is TRBJ2-5; D unclear. The CDR3 length is 16 residues. Germline V gives CDR1 SQVTM, CDR2 ANQGSEA. The germline V and J ends were trimmed by 3 bases and 2 bases, with 19 bases remaining between them. The CDR3: CSVDLVGVLQQETQYF. In DNA, the CDR3 is TGCAGCGTTGATTTGGTAGGAGTCTTGCAACAAGAGACCCAGTACTTC.

The V and J genes are TRBV5-4 and TRBJ2-7; 7 bases match TRBD1. V trimming: 6 bases; J trimming: 6 bases; junction bases outside the gene matches: 18. The CDR3 sequence is 16 residues long. The germline gives CDR1 SGHNT, CDR2 YYREEE (reference sequence). The CDR3 DNA follows: TGTGCCAGCACCCCTAAACAGGGGTGGCCCCAGGGCGAGCAGTACTTC. Residues: CASTPKQGWPQGEQYF.